Shown below are 29 T cell receptor beta chains from a single sample sequenced in a study of blood T cells in healthy people across ages. Alongside a J-beta primer mix, a sample-barcoded 5' primer served in a second PCR lasting about 7 to 12 cycles. MiXCR, applied by TCRdb to the 5' RACE reads, yields one record per CDR3 protein. There are about 640,000 distinct CDR3 sequences in the sample; roughly three fifths occur only once, and more than 35% lies in the top ten. Sequencing was carried out using blood. These receptors all come from a man in his sixties in good health.

The chain links TRBV28 to TRBJ1-1, with no clear D. Germline V lookup: CDR1 MDHEN, CDR2 SYDVKM. V lost 4 bases and J lost 3, with 6 bases in between. The length of the CDR3 is 12 residues. The CDR3 sequence is CASSSQDTEAFF. The CDR3 bases are TGTGCCAGCAGTTCGCAGGACACTGAAGCTTTCTTT.

This clonotype showed up just a few times. V is TRBV29-1 and J is TRBJ2-1; the D is unclear. The V end was cut by 0 bases, the J end by 3 bases, with 6 bases between. Germline CDR1 and CDR2: SQVTM and ANQGSEA. The CDR3 has 13 amino acids. CDR3 coding DNA: TGCAGCGTTGAAGATGCAGGCTACAATGAGCAGTTCTTC. The encoded protein is CSVEDAGYNEQFF.

There are a few counts of this clonotype. This chain links TRBV6-6 with TRBJ1-2; D is possibly TRBD1 (5 bases). Trimming took 4 bases from V and 5 from J, leaving 17 bases between them. Germline CDR1 reads MNHNY; CDR2 reads SVGAGI (reference sequence). CDR3 length: 15 amino acids. The CDR3 spells CASSSPDLTVYGYTF. The CDR3 DNA sequence: TGTGCCAGCAGTTCCCCTGACTTGACAGTATATGGCTACACCTTC.

This chain connects TRBV20-1 to TRBJ2-1; D may correspond to TRBD1 or TRBD2 (5 bases each). The CDR3 loop spans 14 amino acids. V gave up 6 bases and J gave up 4 bases, with 16 bases separating them. The germline gives CDR1 DFQATT, CDR2 SNEGSKA (reference sequence). CDR3 loop: CSAISGTTYNEQFF. CDR3 bases: TGCAGTGCCATATCCGGGACCACATACAATGAGCAGTTCTTC.

This clonotype was picked up a small number of times. The V gene is TRBV9, the J gene TRBJ2-4; 11 bases agree with TRBD1. CDR1 and CDR2 (germline): SGDLS, YYNGEE. V lost 2 bases, J lost 11 bases, and 6 bases stayed unmatched. The CDR3 is made up of 14 amino acids. CDR3 protein: CASSVGTGGEVQYF. The CDR3 coding sequence is TGTGCCAGCAGCGTCGGGACAGGGGGGGAAGTTCAGTACTTC.

This chain connects TRBV29-1 to TRBJ2-5; D remains unclear. The germline V gene encodes CDR1 SQVTM and CDR2 ANQGSEA. The CDR3 is 13 amino acids. V was shortened by 1 base and J by 11 bases, with 17 bases between the two germline ends. The CDR3 DNA follows: TGCAGCGTTGAAGGTGGGAAGAACAATGAGCAGTACTTC. Its protein product is CSVEGGKNNEQYF.

The chain uses TRBV20-1 and TRBJ1-1; D ambiguous. The CDR3 is 14 amino acids. V was trimmed by 4 bases and J by 5 bases, leaving 17 bases between them. CDR1 and CDR2 from the germline V gene are DFQATT and SNEGSKA (reference sequence). CDR3 amino acids: CSATKLDARTEAFF. CDR3 sequence (DNA): TGCAGTGCTACAAAATTAGACGCTAGGACTGAAGCTTTCTTT.

This clonotype was counted a single time. The V and J genes are TRBV20-1 and TRBJ1-2; TRBD1 matches 12 bases. The CDR3 contains 16 residues. J lost 4 bases, V lost 3 bases, and 9 bases had no gene match. CDR1 and CDR2 from the germline V gene are DFQATT and SNEGSKA (reference sequence). The DNA of the CDR3 is TGCAGTGCTAGGGGCCGGGACAGGGGGCTTGGCTATGGCTACACCTTC. Amino acid sequence: CSARGRDRGLGYGYTF.

The chain carries TRBV16 and TRBJ1-6; no definite D call. V was cut by 4 bases and J by 10 bases, with 14 bases left in between. CDR1 is KGHSY and CDR2 is FQNENV in the germline V gene. The CDR3 covers 14 residues. CDR3 DNA sequence: TGTGCCAGCAGCCTACCCGGCATTTTATCACCCCTCCACTTT. Its translation is CASSLPGILSPLHF.

The V call is TRBV28, the J call TRBJ1-1; 7 bases match TRBD1. V was clipped by 4 bases and J by 1 base; unmatched bases: 12. Germline assignment: CDR1 MDHEN and CDR2 SYDVKM. The CDR3 is 17 amino acids. For the CDR3, the DNA is TGTGCCAGCAGTTCCGACAGGGTCGGTGGGGGGAACACTGAAGCTTTCTTT. Protein product: CASSSDRVGGGNTEAFF.

CDR3 sequence reads: CASSEGATGANVLTF. The CDR3 coding sequence is TGTGCCAGCAGTGAAGGGGCTACTGGGGCCAACGTCCTGACTTTC. The genes are TRBV6-1 and TRBJ2-6; no clear D gene. Germline CDR1 MNHNS, CDR2 SASEGT. Trimming left V 1 base short and J 2 bases short, with 6 bases between. The CDR3 is 15 amino acids.

The chain uses TRBV9 and TRBJ2-5, with D tentatively TRBD2 (6 bases). V gave up 3 bases and J gave up 5 bases, with 17 bases separating them. The germline V gene has CDR1 SGDLS and CDR2 YYNGEE. The CDR3 extends over 15 amino acids. CDR3 DNA sequence: TGTGCCAGCAGCGCCCAGGCAATTGGGGGGGAGACCCAGTACTTC. It is translated as CASSAQAIGGETQYF.

The chain recombines TRBV6-5 with TRBJ2-3, with unresolved D. The CDR3 extends over 13 amino acids. Germline CDR1 reads MNHEY; CDR2 reads SVGAGI. V dropped 0 bases and J dropped 5 bases, with 6 bases sitting between them. For the CDR3, the DNA is TGTGCCAGCAGTTACTCAAGGATAGATACGCAGTATTTT. Amino acids: CASSYSRIDTQYF.

This chain links TRBV29-1 with TRBJ1-4; D not resolved. V was cut by 7 bases and J by 5 bases, with 17 bases left in between. CDR1 is SQVTM, CDR2 ANQGSEA, per germline. The CDR3 runs to 14 residues. The DNA of the CDR3 is TGCAGCGCCCAGGCGCAGACTCCGAATGAAAAACTGTTTTTT. Translation: CSAQAQTPNEKLFF.

V and J are TRBV4-1 and TRBJ1-2; the D gene is possibly TRBD1 (5 bases). Germline-derived CDR1 and CDR2 are MGHRA and YSYEKL. This CDR3 region has 16 residues. V was cut by 4 bases and J by 0 bases, with 15 bases left in between. The CDR3 sequence is CASSRTSGETNYGYTF. In nucleotides, the CDR3 is TGCGCCAGCAGCCGAACTTCGGGGGAGACTAACTATGGCTACACCTTC.

In this sample, this clonotype turned up once. The V call is TRBV12-3 or TRBV12-4, the J call TRBJ2-3, with no clear D. V dropped 5 bases and J dropped 7 bases, with 7 bases sitting between them. This CDR3 spans 11 amino acids. CDR3 region: CASSPSYTQYF. The CDR3 nucleotides are TGTGCCAGCAGTCCAAGTTATACGCAGTATTTT.

V is TRBV7-2 and J is TRBJ2-7, with 14 nucleotides matching TRBD2. Per the germline V gene, CDR1 is SGHTA and CDR2 is FQGNSA. The V segment lost 3 bases and the J segment 9 bases; nucleotides outside the gene matches: 4. The CDR3 is 14 amino acids. The CDR3 spells CASSLGLAGEGQYF. The CDR3 DNA reads TGTGCCAGCAGCTTGGGACTAGCGGGGGAGGGGCAGTACTTC.

The CDR3 loop is CSVVRLGASYEQYF. The CDR3 DNA reads as TGCAGCGTTGTTCGTTTGGGGGCTTCCTACGAGCAGTACTTC. The rearrangement uses TRBV29-1 and TRBJ2-7; tentative D call: TRBD1 (6 bases). The V end was cut by 4 bases, the J end by 1 base, with 14 bases between. The CDR3 runs to 14 residues. The V gene's germline CDR1 is SQVTM and CDR2 ANQGSEA.

The chain recombines TRBV6-2 or TRBV6-3 with TRBJ1-5, with 8 positions matching TRBD1. The junction had 9 bases not matched to a gene; V was cut back by 6 bases and J by 8 bases. Germline V gene sequence: CDR1 MNHEY, CDR2 SVGEGT. The CDR3 is 14 residues long. CDR3 sequence (DNA): TGTGCCAGCAGGGGACCAGGGGGCGGGGAGCCCCAGCATTTT. This encodes CASRGPGGGEPQHF.

The table lists this clonotype with a few counts. This chain links TRBV6-5 with TRBJ2-5, with D perhaps given as TRBD1 or TRBD2 (5 bases each). CDR1 and CDR2 from the germline V gene are MNHEY and SVGAGI. V was clipped by 3 bases and J by 4 bases, with 9 bases between them. CDR3 length: 13 residues. The chain's CDR3 is CASSYGDGETQYF. CDR3 sequence (DNA): TGTGCCAGCAGTTATGGGGACGGAGAGACCCAGTACTTC.

This clonotype was seen more than once but under ten times. V gene TRBV11-1 combines with J gene TRBJ2-1; D unclear. V was shortened by 5 bases and J by 8 bases, with 13 bases between the two germline ends. The CDR3 sequence is 13 residues long. Per the germline V gene, CDR1 is SGHAT and CDR2 is FQDESV (reference sequence). CDR3 DNA sequence: TGTGCCAGCAGCCCCCGAATTGTCCATGAGCAGTTCTTC. The encoded protein is CASSPRIVHEQFF.

The chain couples TRBV4-2 to TRBJ2-3; 7 positions match TRBD2. There are 16 residues in the CDR3. With V trimmed by 1 base and J by 1 base, 5 bases remained unmatched. Germline V CDR1 and CDR2: LGHNA, YNFKEQ. The CDR3 nucleotides are TGTGCCAGCAGCCAAGTCCTGAGCGGGGGCACAGATACGCAGTATTTT. The encoded protein is CASSQVLSGGTDTQYF.

The chain uses TRBV20-1 and TRBJ2-7; 7 bases line up with TRBD2. The V and J ends lost 5 bases and 6 bases, in that order; junction bases with no gene match: 7. Germline CDR1 DFQATT, CDR2 SNEGSKA (reference sequence). The CDR3 has 12 amino acids. The DNA for the CDR3 is TGCAGTGCTTCCCTGGGGGGGAGCGAGCAGTACTTC. Residues: CSASLGGSEQYF.

The rearrangement links TRBV27 to TRBJ1-4, with 7 bases lining up with TRBD1. The ends lost 8 bases at V and 8 bases at J; junction bases unmatched: 11. Germline V lookup: CDR1 MNHEY, CDR2 SMNVEV (reference sequence). This CDR3 contains 14 residues. Written as DNA, the CDR3 is TGTGCCAGCCGGATCCGAACAGGGGTGGAAAAACTGTTTTTT. It yields the protein CASRIRTGVEKLFF.

This clonotype appeared a few times. V and J are TRBV6-1 and TRBJ2-1; a weak D match, TRBD1 (6 bases). CDR1 MNHNS and CDR2 SASEGT come from the germline V gene. Trimming took off 5 bases at V and 7 bases at J, with 15 bases between the two ends. The CDR3 is 14 residues long. The CDR3 here is CASSPNRAGNEQFF. The CDR3 DNA reads as TGTGCCAGCAGTCCAAACAGGGCTGGGAATGAGCAGTTCTTC.

This clonotype was observed a single time. This rearrangement joins TRBV6-5 to TRBJ1-1, with D perhaps TRBD1 (5 bases). This CDR3 is 12 amino acids long. The germline V gene has CDR1 MNHEY and CDR2 SVGAGI. The V gene lost 2 bases and the J gene lost 11 bases, with 12 bases spanning the gap. The CDR3 here is CASSYPGSEAFF. In DNA, the CDR3 is TGTGCCAGCAGTTACCCAGGGTCGGAGGCTTTCTTT.

In this sample, this clonotype turned up once. The V gene is TRBV10-3, the J gene TRBJ1-4; D is perhaps TRBD1 (5 bases). This CDR3 region has 16 residues. Germline loops: CDR1 ENHRY, CDR2 SYGVKD. V shed 5 bases and J shed 0 bases, with 13 bases lying between them. CDR3 bases: TGTGCCATCAGTACGGAGGGGCCGGCAACTAATGAAAAACTGTTTTTT. Its protein product is CAISTEGPATNEKLFF.

V usage is TRBV18 and J usage is TRBJ2-7; 8 bases map to TRBD2. The V gene's germline CDR1 is KGHSH and CDR2 LQKENI. Trimming took 3 bases from V and 3 from J; bases not matched to a gene: 7. The CDR3 consists of 15 residues. In nucleotides, the CDR3 is TGTGCCAGCTCACCCGCGGGGGGCCCATTCTACGAGCAGTACTTC. It encodes CASSPAGGPFYEQYF.

This rearrangement joins TRBV3-1 to TRBJ1-2, with D uncertain. The V and J ends lost 1 base and 7 bases respectively, with 10 bases between them. Germline V lookup: CDR1 LGHDT, CDR2 YNNKEL (reference sequence). CDR3 length: 13 amino acids. The CDR3 loop reads CASSQGRNSGYTF. CDR3 nucleotide sequence: TGTGCCAGCAGCCAAGGCAGGAATTCTGGCTACACCTTC.